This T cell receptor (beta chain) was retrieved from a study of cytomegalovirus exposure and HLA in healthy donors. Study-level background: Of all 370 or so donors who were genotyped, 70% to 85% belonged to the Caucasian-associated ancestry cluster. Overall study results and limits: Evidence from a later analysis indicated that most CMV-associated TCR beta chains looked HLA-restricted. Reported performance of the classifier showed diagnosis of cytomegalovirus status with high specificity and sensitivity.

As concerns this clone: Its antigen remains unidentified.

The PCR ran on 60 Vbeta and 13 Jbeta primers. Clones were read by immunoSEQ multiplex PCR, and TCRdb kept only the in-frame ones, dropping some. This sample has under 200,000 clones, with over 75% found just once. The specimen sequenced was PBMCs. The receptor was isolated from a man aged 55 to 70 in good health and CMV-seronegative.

The CDR3: CASSRTDTGELFF. In DNA, the CDR3 is TGTGCCAGCAGCCGGACAGACACCGGGGAGCTGTTTTTT. The chain employs TRBV11-3 and TRBJ2-2, with a tentative D call TRBD1 (6 bases). The V gene's germline CDR1 is SGHNT and CDR2 YENEEA. V gave up 5 bases and J gave up 3 bases, with 7 bases separating them. This CDR3 has 13 amino acids.